The text below deals with one TCR beta chain. Genomic DNA came from blood conventional CD4+ T cells gated CD25-low CD127-high. This sample is part of a study of regulatory and conventional T cells in RAG deficiency. Data came from immunoSEQ multiplex PCR; TCRdb stores just in-frame clones and leaves some out. The sample lists approximately 30,000 clones, about 96% occurring once. A further study also used this sample, focusing on regulatory T cells. That source adds: The PCR used 52 TRBV and 13 TRBJ primers.

The receptor comes from a human donor in good health. Sequenced input: CD25- CD4+ T cells sorted from blood.

The CDR3 DNA reads TGTGCCAGCAGTCCCGAACGCCGCGGAACCGGGGAGCTGTTTTTT. Translated, it gives CASSPERRGTGELFF. This chain connects TRBV6-5 to TRBJ2-2, with no clear D. Germline V gene data show CDR1 as MNHEY and CDR2 as SVGAGI. V shed 5 bases and J shed 5 bases, with 15 bases lying between them. This CDR3 is built from 15 residues.